What follows are 9 T cell receptor beta chains derived from one specimen sequenced in a study of blood T cells in healthy people across ages. Together with a sample-barcoded 5' primer, a J-beta primer mix was included in a second PCR lasting about 6 to 11 cycles. From the 5' RACE reads, TCRdb called clonotypes with MiXCR, one entry per CDR3 protein. The sample yields 630,000 or so distinct CDR3 sequences, approximately 29% seen once. The source material was blood. All receptors come from a woman older than 75 in good health.

This clonotype appeared many times. V usage is TRBV3-1 and J usage is TRBJ2-5; the D call may be TRBD1 or TRBD2 (5 bases each). From germline, CDR1 is LGHDT and CDR2 YNNKEL (reference sequence). This CDR3 has 14 amino acids. Deletions cut 4 bases from V and 5 bases from J, with 14 bases between. The CDR3 protein is CASSLRAGGETQYF. The CDR3 DNA is TGTGCCAGCAGCCTCAGGGCCGGCGGGGAGACCCAGTACTTC.

This clonotype was observed a few times. The V gene is TRBV29-1, the J gene TRBJ2-7, with D tentatively TRBD1 or TRBD2 (5 bases each). In germline, CDR1 is SQVTM, CDR2 ANQGSEA. Trimming took 4 bases from V and 5 from J, leaving 9 bases between them. The CDR3 length is 11 residues. The CDR3: CSVAGDHEQYF. The CDR3 DNA reads TGCAGCGTTGCCGGGGACCACGAGCAGTACTTC.

This clonotype was counted many times. This sequence joins TRBV2 and TRBJ2-1; D might be TRBD1 (6 bases). The CDR3 contains 13 residues. CDR1 is SNHLY, CDR2 FYNNEI, per germline. Trimming took off 6 bases at V and 6 bases at J, with 12 bases between the two ends. The CDR3 DNA is TGTGCCAGCAGGGTGATGACAGGCAATGAGCAGTTCTTC. As protein: CASRVMTGNEQFF. Filled out from reference TRBV2 and TRBJ2-1, the complete variable domain reads EPEVTQTPSHQVTQMGQEVILRCVPISNHLYFYWYRQILGQKVEFLVSFYNNEISEKSEIFDDQFSVERPDGSNFTLKIRSTKLEDSAMYFCASRVMTGNEQFFGPGTRLTVL.

Notes on this clonotype: An end of the junction differs from the germline gene, which may be a read error. This chain joins TRBV7-2 and TRBJ1-4; tentatively, D is TRBD1 (5 bases). Per germline, CDR1 SGHTA and CDR2 FQGNSA. This CDR3 spans 17 amino acids. The CDR3, as DNA: TGTGCCAGCAGCCAGGGCCTCGGTACAGGATCGGGCGAAAAACGGTTTTTT. It specifies CASSQGLGTGSGEKRFF.

Only a few counts were recorded for this clonotype. CDR3 nucleotides: TGTGCCAGCAGCCAAGATGGAGGGGGCCATGGCACAGATACGCAGTATTTT. Its translation: CASSQDGGGHGTDTQYF. The chain has TRBV3-1 and TRBJ2-3, with D possibly being TRBD1 (7 bases). This CDR3 is 17 amino acids long. Trimming removed 0 bases at V and 1 base at J, with 14 bases between. Germline CDR1 reads LGHDT; CDR2 reads YNNKEL (reference sequence).

The rearrangement links TRBV20-1 to TRBJ2-3; D may match TRBD1 or TRBD2 (5 bases each). The CDR3 consists of 14 residues. Trimming removed 4 bases at V and 2 bases at J, with 13 bases between. CDR1 is DFQATT, CDR2 SNEGSKA, per germline (reference sequence). Here the CDR3 reads CSAIKIGTTDTQYF. The CDR3 DNA follows: TGCAGTGCTATAAAAATAGGGACCACAGATACGCAGTATTTT.

The gene calls are TRBV7-6 and TRBJ1-2, with D unresolved. V shed 1 base and J shed 8 bases, with 11 bases lying between them. The CDR3 length is 13 residues. Germline CDR1 SGHVS, CDR2 FNYEAQ. The CDR3 sequence is CASSLEQDGGYTF. Written as DNA, the CDR3 is TGTGCCAGCAGCTTAGAGCAGGACGGGGGCTACACCTTC.

In this sample, this clonotype turned up many times. The rearrangement joins TRBV10-3 to TRBJ1-4, with no clear D. Trimming removed 0 bases at V and 2 bases at J, with 7 bases between. This CDR3 contains 15 residues. CDR1 ENHRY and CDR2 SYGVKD come from the germline V gene. CDR3 nucleotides: TGTGCCATCAGTGAGTCGGGCAGGACTAATGAAAAACTGTTTTTT. It codes for CAISESGRTNEKLFF.

At least ten counts were recorded for this clonotype. The rearrangement uses TRBV5-1 and TRBJ1-2; D is uncertain. Germline CDR1 SGHRS, CDR2 YFSETQ. Trimming left V 2 bases short and J 5 bases short, with 10 bases between. This CDR3 is 13 amino acids long. CDR3 in amino acids: CASSLDRLYGYTF. CDR3 nucleotides: TGCGCCAGCAGCTTAGATCGACTTTATGGCTACACCTTC.